The present T cell receptor (beta chain) was sequenced within a study of blood T cell repertoires in COVID-19. In the study overall: Collection of acute and convalescent COVID-19 samples took place in the United States, Italy and Spain. Sample material is recorded as cDNA or gDNA derived from T cells, B-cell-depleted T cells, or PBMCs.

Germline CDR1 is SGHAT and CDR2 is FQNNGV. The CDR3 loop spans 14 amino acids. Trimming stripped 1 base from V and 11 bases from J, with 17 bases between. TCRdb's table, derived via immunoSEQ multiplex PCR, lists solely in-frame clones and lacks some. The sample comprises approximately 220,000 clones, about 86% of which are singletons, and approximately 3% rests with the top ten. This clone occurred once. The chain recombines TRBV11-2 with TRBJ1-1; D unresolved. Sequencing used peripheral blood. This receptor was identified in a woman younger than 45 who had recovered from COVID-19. The CDR3 sequence: CASSLGVYSTWAFF. The CDR3 DNA follows: TGTGCCAGCAGCTTAGGGGTCTACAGCACGTGGGCTTTCTTT.